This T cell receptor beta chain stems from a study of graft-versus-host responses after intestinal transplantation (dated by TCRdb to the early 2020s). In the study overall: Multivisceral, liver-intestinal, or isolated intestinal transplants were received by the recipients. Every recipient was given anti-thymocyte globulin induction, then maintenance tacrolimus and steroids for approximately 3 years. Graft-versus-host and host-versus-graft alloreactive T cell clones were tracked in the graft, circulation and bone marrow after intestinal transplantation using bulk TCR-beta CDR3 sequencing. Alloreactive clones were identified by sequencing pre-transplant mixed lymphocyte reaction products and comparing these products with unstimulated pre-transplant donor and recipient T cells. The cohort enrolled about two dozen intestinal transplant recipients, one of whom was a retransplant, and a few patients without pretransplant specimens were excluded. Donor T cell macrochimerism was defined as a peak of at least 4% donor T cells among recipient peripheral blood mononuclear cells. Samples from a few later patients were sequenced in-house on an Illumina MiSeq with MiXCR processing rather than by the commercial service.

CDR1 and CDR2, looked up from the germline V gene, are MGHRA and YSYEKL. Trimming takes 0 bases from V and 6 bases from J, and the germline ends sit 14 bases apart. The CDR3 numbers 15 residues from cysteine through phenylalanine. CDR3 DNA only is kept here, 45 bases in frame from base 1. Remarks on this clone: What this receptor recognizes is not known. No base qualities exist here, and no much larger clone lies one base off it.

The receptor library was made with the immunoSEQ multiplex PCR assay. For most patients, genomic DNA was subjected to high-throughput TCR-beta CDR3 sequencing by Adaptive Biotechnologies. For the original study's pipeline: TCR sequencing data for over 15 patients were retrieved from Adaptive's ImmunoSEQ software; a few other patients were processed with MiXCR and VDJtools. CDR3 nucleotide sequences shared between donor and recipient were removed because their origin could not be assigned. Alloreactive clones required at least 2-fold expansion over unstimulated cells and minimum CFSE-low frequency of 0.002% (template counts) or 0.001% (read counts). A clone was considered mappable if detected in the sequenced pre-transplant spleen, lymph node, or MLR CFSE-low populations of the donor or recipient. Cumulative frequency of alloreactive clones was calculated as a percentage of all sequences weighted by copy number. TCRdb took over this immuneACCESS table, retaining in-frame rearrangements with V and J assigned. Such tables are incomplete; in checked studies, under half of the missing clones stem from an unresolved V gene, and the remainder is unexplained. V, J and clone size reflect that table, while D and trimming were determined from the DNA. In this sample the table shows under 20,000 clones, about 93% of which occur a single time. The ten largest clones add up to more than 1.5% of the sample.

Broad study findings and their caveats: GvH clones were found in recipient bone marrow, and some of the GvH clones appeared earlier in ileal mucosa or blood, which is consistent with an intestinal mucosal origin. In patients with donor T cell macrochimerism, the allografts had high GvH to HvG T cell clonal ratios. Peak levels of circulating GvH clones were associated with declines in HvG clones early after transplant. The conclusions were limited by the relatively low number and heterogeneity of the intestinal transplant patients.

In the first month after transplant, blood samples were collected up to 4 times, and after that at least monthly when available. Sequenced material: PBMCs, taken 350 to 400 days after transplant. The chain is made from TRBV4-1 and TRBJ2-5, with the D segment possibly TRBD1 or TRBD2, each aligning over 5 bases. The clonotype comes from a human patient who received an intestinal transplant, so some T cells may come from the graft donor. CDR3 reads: CASSQDWDQQKTQYF. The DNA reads TGCGCCAGCAGCCAAGATTGGGACCAGCAAAAGACCCAGTACTTC.